The rows below give T cell receptor beta chains drawn from one sample of a study of blood T cell repertoires in COVID-19. Generated by immunoSEQ multiplex PCR, the TCRdb table keeps only in-frame clones and is missing some. The sample has roughly 120,000 clones, about 85% seen once. Sequenced material: peripheral blood. The receptor set was obtained from a human donor in a cohort sampled during active COVID-19. The CDR3 runs from the conserved cysteine through the conserved F or W. Each record gives: CDR3 length, D gene, clone size, V gene, J gene, CDR3 protein, CDR3 DNA. D genes are given only for firm matches. A clone size is listed for some rows: how often the clone was seen (once, few, many), or a class if it is expanded.

length: 17; D: TRBD1; size: .; V: TRBV19; J: TRBJ1-1; CDR3: CASSRRQGGAGWPEAFF; DNA: TGTGCCAGTAGTCGCCGACAGGGAGGCGCGGGTTGGCCTGAAGCTTTCTTT
length: 14; D: .; size: .; V: TRBV2; J: TRBJ1-5; CDR3: CASNEVTKDQPQHF; DNA: TGTGCCAGCAATGAGGTGACAAAGGATCAGCCCCAGCATTTT
length: 13; D: TRBD1; size: .; V: TRBV11-2; J: TRBJ1-4; CDR3: CASSHTGGGKLFF; DNA: TGTGCCAGCAGCCACACAGGGGGGGGAAAACTGTTTTTT
length: 15; D: TRBD1; size: .; V: TRBV2; J: TRBJ1-4; CDR3: CASNKRDRGNEKLFF; DNA: TGTGCCAGCAACAAAAGGGACAGGGGTAATGAAAAACTGTTTTTT
length: 16; D: TRBD1; size: .; V: TRBV11-3; J: TRBJ2-1; CDR3: CASSFAGQGAIDEQFF; DNA: TGTGCCAGCAGCTTTGCAGGACAGGGGGCAATCGATGAGCAGTTCTTC
length: 14; D: TRBD1; size: .; V: TRBV3-1/TRBV3-2; J: TRBJ1-1; CDR3: CASSRLPGGTEAFF; DNA: TGTGCCAGCAGCCGGCTTCCAGGGGGCACTGAAGCTTTCTTT
length: 16; D: TRBD2; size: .; V: TRBV7-2; J: TRBJ2-3; CDR3: CASSLEVAGGRDTQYF; DNA: TGTGCCAGCAGCTTAGAGGTAGCGGGGGGCCGAGATACGCAGTATTTT
length: 16; D: TRBD2; size: .; V: TRBV4-3; J: TRBJ2-3; CDR3: CASSQTGTSGEDTQYF; DNA: TGCGCCAGCAGCCAAACCGGGACTAGCGGGGAAGATACGCAGTATTTT
length: 15; D: TRBD1; size: .; V: TRBV6-2/TRBV6-3; J: TRBJ2-7; CDR3: CASSPLRDRYHEQYF; DNA: TGTGCCAGCAGCCCTCTCCGGGACAGGTACCACGAGCAGTACTTC
length: 13; D: .; size: few; V: TRBV7-2; J: TRBJ1-6; CDR3: CASRREYNSPLHF; DNA: TGTGCCAGCAGACGGGAGTATAATTCACCCCTCCACTTT
length: 13; D: TRBD1; size: .; V: TRBV30; J: TRBJ1-2; CDR3: CAWSRDRPRGYTF; DNA: TGTGCCTGGAGTAGGGACAGGCCCCGTGGCTACACCTTC
length: 13; D: .; size: few; V: TRBV27; J: TRBJ1-2; CDR3: CASSFQGYYGYTF; DNA: TGTGCCAGCAGTTTCCAGGGTTACTATGGCTACACCTTC
length: 14; D: TRBD1; size: .; V: TRBV7-9; J: TRBJ1-4; CDR3: CASSRQGGNEKLFF; DNA: TGTGCCAGCAGCCGACAGGGGGGGAATGAAAAACTGTTTTTT
length: 15; D: .; size: once; V: TRBV6-1; J: TRBJ2-4; CDR3: CASSDGVTAKNIQYF; DNA: TGTGCCAGCAGTGACGGGGTAACGGCCAAAAACATTCAGTACTTC
length: 15; D: .; size: .; V: TRBV27; J: TRBJ2-1; CDR3: CASSLLGALSNEQFF; DNA: TGTGCCAGCAGTTTACTAGGGGCCCTCAGCAATGAGCAGTTCTTC
length: 15; D: TRBD1; size: .; V: TRBV11-2; J: TRBJ2-7; CDR3: CASSLVDRVTYEQYF; DNA: TGTGCCAGCAGCTTAGTTGACAGGGTTACCTACGAGCAGTACTTC
length: 15; D: TRBD1; size: .; V: TRBV5-4; J: TRBJ2-3; CDR3: CASSPRDRPPDTQYF; DNA: TGTGCCAGCAGCCCGAGGGACAGGCCTCCAGATACGCAGTATTTT
length: 15; D: TRBD2; size: .; V: TRBV24-1; J: TRBJ2-3; CDR3: CATSEHSGGRDTQYF; DNA: TGTGCCACCAGTGAACATAGCGGGGGGCGGGATACGCAGTATTTT
length: 19; D: .; size: .; V: TRBV6-2/TRBV6-3; J: TRBJ1-2; CDR3: CASSYSYGSVGTGNYGYTF; DNA: TGTGCCAGCAGTTACTCGTACGGATCAGTCGGAACAGGAAACTATGGCTACACCTTC
length: 14; D: .; size: .; V: TRBV7-9; J: TRBJ2-2; CDR3: CASSLAGGTGELFF; DNA: TGTGCCAGCAGCTTAGCCGGCGGGACCGGGGAGCTGTTTTTT
length: 15; D: .; size: .; V: TRBV11-2; J: TRBJ1-4; CDR3: CASSLVGATNEKLFF; DNA: TGTGCCAGCAGCTTAGTGGGAGCAACTAATGAAAAACTGTTTTTT
length: 15; D: TRBD1; size: .; V: TRBV3-1/TRBV3-2; J: TRBJ1-6; CDR3: CASSQGTGGHSPLHF; DNA: TGTGCCAGCAGCCAGGGTACAGGGGGCCATTCACCCCTCCACTTT
length: 16; D: TRBD2; size: .; V: TRBV24-1; J: TRBJ2-1; CDR3: CATSDSTSHSYNEQFF; DNA: TGTGCCACCAGTGATTCGACTAGCCACTCCTACAATGAGCAGTTCTTC
length: 14; D: .; size: .; V: TRBV6-5; J: TRBJ1-2; CDR3: CASSYSRSHYGYTF; DNA: TGTGCCAGCAGTTACTCCCGGAGCCACTATGGCTACACCTTC
length: 14; D: .; size: few; V: TRBV6-2/TRBV6-3; J: TRBJ1-2; CDR3: CASSARGGGYGYTF; DNA: TGTGCCAGCAGCGCCCGGGGAGGAGGGTATGGCTACACCTTC
length: 13; D: .; size: .; V: TRBV12-3/TRBV12-4; J: TRBJ1-2; CDR3: CASSFRGIGGYTF; DNA: TGTGCCAGCAGTTTCCGGGGAATCGGTGGCTACACCTTC